This T cell receptor beta chain was profiled in a study of CD8 T cells in Susac syndrome. CDR1 SEHNR and CDR2 FQNEAQ come from the germline V gene (reference sequence). Between the trimmed V and J ends, which lost 6 bases and 5 bases, there was a span of 18 bases. This CDR3 contains 15 residues. Reverse transcription of 0.5 to 1 ug RNA used random hexamers. Amplification of TCR beta CDR3 spanned 54 Vbeta and 13 Jbeta via immunoSEQ multiplex PCR. TCRdb analysed the immunoSEQ multiplex PCR reads with MiXCR anew, one entry per CDR3 protein. The repertoire includes 100,000 to 150,000 distinct CDR3 sequences, about 95% of them detected once, and more than 0.095% sits in the top ten.

Specimen: CD4+ T cells from PBMCs. The receptor was isolated from a human donor in good health. This rearrangement joins TRBV7-9 to TRBJ2-3, with D possibly called TRBD1 or TRBD2 (6 bases each). The CDR3 nucleotides read TGTGCCAGCAGTTTGAGGGGGGAGTCTATAGATACGCAGTATTTT. Amino acids: CASSLRGESIDTQYF.